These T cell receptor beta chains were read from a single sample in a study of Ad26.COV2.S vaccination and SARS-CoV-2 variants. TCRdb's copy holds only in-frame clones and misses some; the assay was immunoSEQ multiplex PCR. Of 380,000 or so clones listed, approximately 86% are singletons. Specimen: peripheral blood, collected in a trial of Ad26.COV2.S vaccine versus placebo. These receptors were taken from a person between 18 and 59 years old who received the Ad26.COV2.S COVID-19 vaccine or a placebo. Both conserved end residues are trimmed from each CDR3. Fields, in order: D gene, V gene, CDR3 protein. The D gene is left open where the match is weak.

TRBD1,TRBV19,ASHWTGHSNQPQH
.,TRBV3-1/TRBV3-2,ASSQANSRGKSTDTQY
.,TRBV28,ASSLPRAYGYT
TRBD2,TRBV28,ASGPSRTSREQF
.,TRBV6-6,ASSYTRLGTDTQY
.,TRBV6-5,ASIPGTPENTEAF
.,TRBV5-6,ASSTDYLIFPTYGYT
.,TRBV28,ASTSAGGGWSSGNTIY
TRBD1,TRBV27,ASSEGGTGDSYEQY
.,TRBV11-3,ASSLNGGGMNTEAF
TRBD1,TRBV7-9,ASSLPLGQGPYEQY
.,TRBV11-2,ASSLGLGTDTQY
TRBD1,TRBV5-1,ASSLPTGQDEAF
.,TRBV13,ASSFFSSDNSYEQY
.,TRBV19,ASTLGGDHTEAF
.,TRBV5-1,ASSAGGAKNIQY
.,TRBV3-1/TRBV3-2,ASSQGDRLKGYT
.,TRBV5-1,ASSLNGPYSYEQY
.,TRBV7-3,ASSLSGAGTDTQY
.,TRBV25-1,ASSTKVGLAYEQY
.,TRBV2,ASCGGYTEAF
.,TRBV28,ASSLRSMGGNQPQH
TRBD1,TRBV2,ASSLDRGSYEQY
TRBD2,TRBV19,ASSTQTSGVQETQY
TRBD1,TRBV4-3,ASSQDRQGAGYGYT
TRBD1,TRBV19,ASSKGAWVSPLH
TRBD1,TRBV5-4,ASSLQGVTEAF
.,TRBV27,ASSLGWGEDEKLF
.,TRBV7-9,ASSSVRGGRSYEQY
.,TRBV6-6,ASSYSTLVEETQY
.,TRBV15,ATSRDRTGNQPQH
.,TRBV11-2,ASSLLQLGAF
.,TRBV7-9,ASSLAGVGTQY
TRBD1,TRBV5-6,ASSSIRQGLTDTQY
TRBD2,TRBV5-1,ASSFRGVNEQF
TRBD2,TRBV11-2,ASSPQLAGAYNEQF
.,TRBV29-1,SVEEISNTEAF
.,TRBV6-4,ASRTTGRRNTEAF
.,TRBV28,ASNQMGPYEQY
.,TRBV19,ASNPAGGSNSPLH
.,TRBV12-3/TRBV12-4,ASSLGHTGELF
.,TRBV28,ASSSSGPSSYNSPLH
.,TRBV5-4,ASSLLTAGANVLT